The text below deals with one T cell receptor beta chain. Its target is not known. The record originates from a study of CD8+CD57+ T cells in acquired aplastic anemia. Study at large: On average, sorted CD4+ and CD8+ cells gave around 3 ug of DNA.

Genomic DNA, serving as template, underwent TCR beta VDJ and CDR3 profiling. One entry per CDR3 protein, called by TCRdb with MiXCR from the reads. The table lists more than 250,000 distinct CDR3 sequences, 50% to 70% of them singletons. Findings and caveats of the study: Overlapping CD8+ CDR3 repertoires of patients and controls contained approximately 28 shared sequences. Any difference that existed in CD8+ Simpson's diversity between patients and controls was not significant.

The CDR3 is 13 amino acids. Germline values: CDR1 SGHTA, CDR2 FQGNSA. The V gene lost 5 bases and the J gene lost 4 bases, with 11 bases spanning the gap. The chain joins TRBV7-2 to TRBJ1-1; no firm D call. This sequence was found in a human donor with severe aplastic anemia or a healthy control (not recorded which). Sample: sorted CD4+, CD8+, or CD8+CD57+ T cells (not recorded which) from PBMCs. This CDR3 is CASSTRRGTEAFF. For the CDR3, the DNA is TGTGCCAGCAGCACAAGACGGGGCACTGAAGCTTTCTTT.